This is a list of T cell receptor beta chains from one sample in a study of blood T cells in healthy people across ages. TCRdb fed the 5' RACE reads into MiXCR, producing one record per CDR3 protein. The repertoire holds around 700,000 distinct CDR3 sequences, with 20% to 25% as singletons. The same sample was also studied in work on T cells of mothers and their children.

Sequencing input: blood. The receptors were gathered from a boy aged 5-17 years in good health. CDR3s include the opening cysteine and the closing phenylalanine or tryptophan. D genes are given only for firm matches.

d_call	v_call	j_call	cdr3_length	cdr3_aa
-	TRBV7-9	-	14	CASSFTGPQETQYF
TRBD1	TRBV4-1	TRBJ1-3	18	CASSQDWTGSSSGNTIYF
TRBD2	TRBV2	TRBJ2-3	16	CASSVGLAGVSDTQYF
TRBD2	TRBV5-1	TRBJ2-2	14	CASNEPGTPGGLFF
-	TRBV4-2	TRBJ2-7	14	CASSQVWQGHEQYF
-	TRBV5-6	TRBJ2-2	14	CASSAGPTSGELFF
TRBD2	TRBV6-5	TRBJ2-7	14	CASRTSGGHYEQYF
TRBD1	TRBV5-1	TRBJ1-5	15	CASSLDTGGDQPQHF
-	TRBV6-5	TRBJ1-2	14	CASTRGGSFYGYTF
-	TRBV29-1	TRBJ1-2	13	CSVVTGPLDGYTF
-	TRBV7-8	-	16	CASSSTALPFQETQYF
-	TRBV10-3	TRBJ2-1	15	CAISEGGSSYNEQFF
TRBD1	TRBV15	TRBJ2-7	15	CATSRGVGQGYEQYF
-	TRBV10-3	TRBJ2-3	14	CAISVEQVTDTQYF
TRBD2	TRBV12-3/TRBV12-4	TRBJ2-4	13	CASSSREGGFQYF
TRBD2	TRBV7-2	TRBJ2-7	15	CASSHGTSGMGEQYF
TRBD2	TRBV7-3	TRBJ2-1	19	CASSPGTSGGDAPYNEQFF
TRBD1	TRBV20-1	TRBJ2-1	14	CSARDRRSYNEQFF
TRBD1	TRBV29-1	TRBJ1-1	13	CSSFRGIGTEAFF
-	TRBV29-1	TRBJ2-5	13	CSVGQSGGETQYF
TRBD2	TRBV20-1	TRBJ2-7	15	CSGRRLAAPSYEQYF
-	TRBV6-4	TRBJ1-1	17	CASSHDMRAPNNTEAFF